This TCR beta chain stems from a study of PD-1 blockade in classical Hodgkin lymphoma. The method was immunoSEQ multiplex PCR; TCRdb's version includes in-frame clones alone and lacks a portion of them. The sample lists tens of thousands of clones; about 90% were seen once. Points from the study as a whole: Diversity similar to that of newly diagnosed patients was seen at baseline in complete responders.

This clone was counted only a few times. Antigen: not known. CDR1 is SGHRS, CDR2 YFSETQ, per germline. The CDR3 runs to 17 residues. The ends lost 0 bases at V and 3 bases at J; junction bases unmatched: 11. Indicated time point: cycle 4 day 1 (C4D1), after less than 7 weeks of nivolumab. All patients relapsed after autologous stem cell transplantation, and brentuximab vedotin exposure varied. The TCR was taken from a human donor with classical Hodgkin lymphoma. This chain uses TRBV5-1 with TRBJ1-2; 7 positions match TRBD1. Sample: peripheral blood mononuclear cells (PBMCs), taken before the fourth cycle of nivolumab. The chain's CDR3 is CASSLGTGSPRDYGYTF. DNA of the CDR3: TGCGCCAGCAGCTTGGGGACAGGCAGCCCGAGGGACTATGGCTACACCTTC.